This passage covers 7 T cell receptor beta chains from one sample sequenced in a study of blood T cell repertoires in COVID-19 (TCRdb year 2020). Library preparation employed the immunoSEQ multiplex PCR assay. TCRdb provides this immuneACCESS table in a form limited to in-frame rearrangements. Some clones are lacking; in checked studies, under half of them reflect an unresolved V gene, and why the rest are absent is not known. The table for this sample lists 200,000 to 250,000 clones; just over 85% of them were counted only once. Approximately 1.4% of the sample comes from the top ten. The material sequenced was peripheral blood. These receptors originate from a man older than 75 with acute or convalescent COVID-19.

The CDR3 DNA sequence: TGCAGTGCTAGTCTAAGCGGGAGAGAGACCCAGTACTTC. Protein sequence: CSASLSGRETQYF. The chain combines TRBV20-1 with TRBJ2-5; 8 positions agree with TRBD2. Germline V gene sequence: CDR1 DFQATT, CDR2 SNEGSKA (reference sequence). Unmatched junction bases numbered 4, after V lost 3 bases and J lost 4 bases. CDR3 size: 13 residues.

This clone was observed a single time. V and J are TRBV4-2 and TRBJ2-1; 11 nucleotides match TRBD2. This CDR3 is built from 17 residues. V was pared by 2 bases and J by 4 bases, with 7 bases of the junction left unmatched. Germline CDR1 and CDR2: LGHNA and YNFKEQ. The DNA for the CDR3 is TGTGCCAGCAGCCAAAGTACTAGCGGGGGCTTTTACAATGAGCAGTTCTTC. Encoded protein: CASSQSTSGGFYNEQFF.

The chain recombines TRBV6-5 with TRBJ1-4; D gene uncertain. Between the trimmed V and J ends, which lost 6 bases and 1 base, there was a span of 12 bases. The CDR3 totals 15 residues. Germline V gene data show CDR1 as MNHEY and CDR2 as SVGAGI. The CDR3 here is CASRRDGGTNEKLFF. The CDR3 DNA sequence: TGTGCCAGCAGACGAGACGGAGGAACTAATGAAAAACTGTTTTTT.

The chain carries TRBV25-1 and TRBJ1-1; 12 bases agree with TRBD1. CDR3 length: 16 residues. Trimming cost V 5 bases and J 4 bases; bases outside gene matches: 8. The germline V gene has CDR1 MGHDK and CDR2 SYGVNS. CDR3 sequence: CASSSRDRGLRTEAFF. The DNA of the CDR3 is TGTGCCAGCAGTAGTCGGGACAGGGGGCTTCGCACTGAAGCTTTCTTT.

The chain has TRBV10-3 and TRBJ2-7, with 9 bases identical to TRBD1. Germline loops: CDR1 ENHRY, CDR2 SYGVKD. V lost 4 bases to trimming and J lost 1 base; unmatched junction nucleotides: 2. CDR3 length: 14 residues. DNA for the CDR3: TGTGCCATCAGTGTGGACAGGGGATCCTACGAGCAGTACTTC. As protein: CAISVDRGSYEQYF.

J is TRBJ1-5 and V is TRBV5-1, with TRBD1 matching over 8 bases. V gave up 1 base and J gave up 6 bases; unmatched junction bases: 3. Germline assignment: CDR1 SGHRS and CDR2 YFSETQ. The CDR3 has 14 amino acids. CDR3 DNA: TGCGCCAGCAGCTTGACAGGGGGTGGTCAGCCCCAGCATTTT. Translating it yields CASSLTGGGQPQHF.

V and J are TRBV6-2 or TRBV6-3 and TRBJ1-1; 9 positions agree with TRBD1. CDR1 MNHEY and CDR2 SVGEGT come from the germline V gene. After removal of 5 bases from V and 5 bases from J, the junction contained 6 bases not matched to a gene. The CDR3 length is 14 residues. In DNA form, the CDR3 reads TGTGCCAGCAGTCAGACAGGGGGGCGGACTGAAGCTTTCTTT. This encodes CASSQTGGRTEAFF.